This record covers a single T cell receptor beta chain. The antigen is undetermined. Among the approximately 110 subjects of the validation cohort, separate from the approximately 660-subject first cohort, were the donors. The sample originates from a study of cytomegalovirus exposure and HLA in healthy donors. Study-wide findings and caveats: It was found in a later analysis that first-cohort TCR clusters tended to co-occur in the 130 or so validation repertoires.

Assay: immunoSEQ multiplex PCR; the TCRdb copy retains only in-frame clones and omits some. Of under 200,000 clones detected, 86% appear once; the ten largest clones hold 5.7%. This receptor was identified in a woman younger than 45 in good health and CMV-seronegative. Material: PBMCs.

CDR3 protein: CATSMYLQGAPSVQYF. For the CDR3, the DNA is TGTGCCACCAGCATGTATTTACAGGGCGCTCCGTCGGTGCAGTACTTC. V gene TRBV15 combines with J gene TRBJ2-7, with D perhaps TRBD1 (6 bases). CDR3 length: 16 amino acids. Trimming stripped 4 bases from V and 9 bases from J, with 25 bases between. Per the germline V gene, CDR1 is LNHNV and CDR2 is YYDKDF (reference sequence).